The sequence of this TCR beta chain was determined in a study of T cells after yellow fever vaccination. Deletions cut 7 bases from V and 1 base from J, with 17 bases between. CDR1 and CDR2 (germline): SGHVT, SQSDAQ. The CDR3 runs to 16 residues. MiXCR was run by TCRdb on the 5' RACE reads, yielding one entry per CDR3 protein. The sample yields 620,000 or so distinct CDR3 sequences, about a sixth seen once. This clonotype has only a few counts. This receptor was taken from a man aged 18 to 30 who received the YFV17D yellow fever vaccine. This chain links TRBV7-4 with TRBJ2-4; possibly TRBD1 or TRBD2 for D (5 bases each). Sequenced material: PBMCs, taken less than 6 days after the first yellow fever vaccination. This CDR3 is CASTTRGVLAKNIQYF. CDR3 in DNA: TGTGCCAGCACCACTAGAGGGGTATTGGCCAAAAACATTCAGTACTTC.